These T cell receptor beta chains were read from a single sample in a study of shared clonotypes between healthy human individuals. This table comes from immunoSEQ multiplex PCR, and its TCRdb copy is limited to in-frame clones, with some not included. The sample yields approximately 2,000,000 clones, roughly 90% seen once. Specimen: naive CD4+ T cells from PBMCs. These receptor sequences come from a man between 18 and 35 years old in good health. Some clones in this sample may be carry-over from other donors' samples. CDR3s include the opening cysteine and the closing phenylalanine or tryptophan. The order of the fields is J gene, clone size, V gene, D gene, CDR3 protein, CDR3 DNA. D genes are given only for firm matches. Clone size is shown for a subset of rows, as once, few, many or a class of expanded clone.

J: TRBJ1-5; size: few; V: TRBV19; D: TRBD1; CDR3: CASSGQGSNQPQHF; DNA: TGTGCCAGTAGTGGACAGGGTAGCAATCAGCCCCAGCATTTT
J: TRBJ2-5; size: -; V: TRBV7-2; D: -; CDR3: CASSKGTVQETQYF; DNA: TGTGCCAGCAGCAAAGGGACGGTACAAGAGACCCAGTACTTC
J: TRBJ2-5; size: -; V: TRBV5-1; D: TRBD2; CDR3: CASSLRLAGGPETQYF; DNA: TGCGCCAGCAGCTTGAGGCTAGCGGGAGGGCCTGAGACCCAGTACTTC
J: TRBJ1-1; size: few; V: TRBV6-5; D: -; CDR3: CASSLPGQPNTEAFF; DNA: TGTGCCAGCAGTCTACCAGGACAGCCGAACACTGAAGCTTTCTTT
J: TRBJ2-7; size: -; V: TRBV9; D: -; CDR3: CASSVAPDPYEQYF; DNA: TGTGCCAGCAGCGTAGCCCCCGACCCCTACGAGCAGTACTTC
J: TRBJ1-1; size: -; V: TRBV27; D: -; CDR3: CASSPWAVNTEAFF; DNA: TGTGCCAGCAGTCCATGGGCGGTGAACACTGAAGCTTTCTTT
J: TRBJ2-7; size: -; V: TRBV5-1; D: TRBD2; CDR3: CASAGGSGSYEQYF; DNA: TGCGCCAGCGCTGGGGGTAGCGGGAGTTACGAGCAGTACTTC
J: TRBJ1-2; size: -; V: TRBV18; D: TRBD1; CDR3: CASSPSLTGGNGYTF; DNA: TGTGCCAGCTCACCCTCCTTAACAGGGGGCAACGGCTACACCTTC
J: TRBJ1-4; size: once; V: TRBV15; D: -; CDR3: CATSRQVSATNEKLFF; DNA: TGTGCCACCAGCAGACAGGTGTCTGCGACTAATGAAAAACTGTTTTTT
J: TRBJ2-1; size: -; V: TRBV19; D: TRBD2; CDR3: CASSRTSGTVNEQFF; DNA: TGTGCCAGTAGTAGGACTAGCGGGACTGTCAATGAGCAGTTCTTC
J: TRBJ1-1; size: few; V: TRBV15; D: -; CDR3: CATSRDLGRNTEAFF; DNA: TGTGCCACCAGCAGAGATCTCGGGAGGAACACTGAAGCTTTCTTT
J: TRBJ1-1; size: -; V: TRBV28; D: TRBD1; CDR3: CASSSTGVTEAFF; DNA: TGTGCCAGCAGTTCCACAGGGGTTACTGAAGCTTTCTTT
J: TRBJ2-5; size: -; V: TRBV7-2; D: -; CDR3: CASSADALTAVGTQYF; DNA: TGTGCCAGCAGCGCAGACGCGTTGACAGCCGTAGGGACCCAGTACTTC
J: TRBJ2-1; size: once; V: TRBV6-6; D: -; CDR3: CASSYGQPGQFF; DNA: TGTGCCAGCAGTTACGGGCAACCCGGGCAGTTCTTC